This entry is about one T cell receptor beta chain. Sequenced by immunoSEQ multiplex PCR; TCRdb stores in-frame clones only, minus some. The profile shows 150,000 to 200,000 clones, approximately 95% of them singletons. This entry belongs to a study of blood T cell repertoires in COVID-19. For the study at large: Nucleic acid was either cDNA or gDNA, and it came from T cells, B-cell-depleted T cells, or PBMCs.

The CDR3 covers 13 residues. Germline-derived CDR1 and CDR2 are MNHEY and SVGAGI. V lost 7 bases, J lost 6 bases, and 15 bases lay in between. The sequence was collected from a woman aged 60 to 75 with COVID-19, enrolled during active disease. The sequenced sample consisted of peripheral blood. V usage is TRBV6-5 and J usage is TRBJ1-1; weak D call: TRBD1 (6 bases). The CDR3 is CASIRGGMSEAFF. DNA for the CDR3: TGTGCCAGCATAAGAGGGGGTATGTCTGAAGCTTTCTTT.